A selection of T cell receptor beta chains follows, all from one sample in a study of T cells in localized non-small cell lung cancer. Data came from immunoSEQ multiplex PCR; TCRdb stores just in-frame clones and leaves some out. The table lists about 14,000 clones, around 85% of them singletons, with approximately 24% in the top ten. Sequenced here: peripheral blood, sampled before any cancer treatment. The receptor source for this set is a female donor at least 60 years old with stage I squamous cell lung carcinoma. The CDR3 runs from the conserved cysteine through the conserved F or W. Fields, in order: V gene, CDR3 length, clone size, D gene, J gene, CDR3 protein, CDR3 DNA. D genes are given only for firm matches. Rows give clone size only sometimes, using once, few, many, or a class for an expanded clone.

TRBV5-6,13,few,NA,TRBJ1-1,CASSFTSNTEAFF,TGTGCCAGCAGCTTCACCTCGAACACTGAAGCTTTCTTT
TRBV6-5,13,NA,NA,TRBJ1-2,CASSSGSGYGYTF,TGTGCCAGCAGTTCAGGGAGTGGCTATGGCTACACCTTC
TRBV2,13,NA,NA,TRBJ1-6,CASEGVRNSPLHF,TGTGCCAGCGAGGGGGTCCGGAATTCACCCCTCCACTTT
TRBV11-2,15,NA,NA,TRBJ1-2,CASSPPGQRFYGYTF,TGTGCCAGCAGCCCACCGGGGCAGAGATTCTATGGCTACACCTTC
TRBV4-2,13,NA,NA,TRBJ1-2,CASSQGGHYGYTF,TGTGCCAGCAGCCAAGGCGGTCACTATGGCTACACCTTC
TRBV6-5,12,NA,NA,TRBJ1-1,CASSPGSAEAFF,TGTGCCAGCAGCCCAGGGTCGGCTGAAGCTTTCTTT
TRBV6-5,12,NA,NA,TRBJ1-2,CASGLTGDGYTF,TGTGCCAGCGGATTAACGGGAGATGGCTACACCTTC
TRBV6-1,14,NA,TRBD2,TRBJ2-7,CASSDRRGSYEQYF,TGTGCCAGCAGTGATAGGCGGGGGAGTTACGAGCAGTACTTC
TRBV5-1,15,once,TRBD1,TRBJ1-6,CASSLGDSANSPLHF,TGCGCCAGCAGCTTGGGGGACAGCGCTAATTCACCCCTCCACTTT
TRBV5-4,15,NA,NA,TRBJ2-2,CASSLDVTGTGELFF,TGTGCCAGCAGCTTGGACGTGACGGGCACCGGGGAGCTGTTTTTT
TRBV6-4,11,NA,NA,TRBJ2-5,CASSLRETQYF,TGTGCCAGCAGTCTTCGAGAGACCCAGTACTTC
TRBV11-2,14,NA,TRBD2,TRBJ2-5,CASSSLAVVETQYF,TGTGCCAGCAGCTCGCTAGCGGTAGTAGAGACCCAGTACTTC
TRBV30,14,NA,NA,TRBJ1-1,CAWRGQGFDTEAFF,TGTGCCTGGAGGGGTCAGGGGTTTGACACTGAAGCTTTCTTT
TRBV11-2,13,NA,NA,TRBJ1-6,CASSVTGNSPLHF,TGTGCCAGCAGCGTTACGGGGAATTCACCCCTCCACTTT
TRBV4-3,17,NA,TRBD2,TRBJ2-3,CASSQVLAGSLTDTQYF,TGCGCCAGCAGCCAAGTACTAGCGGGTTCCCTCACAGATACGCAGTATTTT
TRBV27,16,few,TRBD2,TRBJ2-2,CASRSLAGGVTGELFF,TGTGCCAGCAGATCCTTAGCGGGAGGGGTGACCGGGGAGCTGTTTTTT
TRBV27,16,NA,NA,TRBJ1-1,CASRDSNGVAGTEAFF,TGTGCCAGCAGGGATTCGAACGGGGTCGCAGGGACTGAAGCTTTCTTT
TRBV5-1,15,NA,TRBD1,TRBJ1-1,CASSLAATGIPEAFF,TGCGCCAGCAGCTTGGCCGCGACAGGGATCCCTGAAGCTTTCTTT
TRBV19,14,NA,NA,TRBJ1-2,CASSIRGRNYGYTF,TGTGCCAGTAGTATAAGGGGACGAAACTATGGCTACACCTTC
TRBV5-1,15,NA,NA,TRBJ1-1,CASSLGGSMNTEAFF,TGCGCCAGCAGCTTGGGGGGCAGCATGAACACTGAAGCTTTCTTT
TRBV7-6,13,NA,TRBD2,TRBJ2-5,CASSSGLEETQYF,TGTGCCAGCAGCTCCGGACTAGAAGAGACCCAGTACTTC
TRBV29-1,12,NA,NA,TRBJ1-2,CSVPRDLYGYTF,TGCAGCGTACCCAGGGACCTCTATGGCTACACCTTC
TRBV19,14,NA,NA,TRBJ2-6,CASSRLSGANVLTF,TGTGCCAGTAGTCGCCTCTCTGGGGCCAACGTCCTGACTTTC
TRBV11-2,14,NA,TRBD2,TRBJ2-7,CASSSGTSLREQYF,TGTGCCAGCAGCTCCGGGACTAGCTTACGCGAGCAGTACTTC
TRBV6-5,14,NA,NA,TRBJ1-2,CASSYSRRTHDYTF,TGTGCCAGCAGTTACTCGCGCAGGACCCATGACTACACCTTC
TRBV16,13,NA,NA,TRBJ2-5,CASSQSGQETQYF,TGTGCCAGCAGCCAATCCGGGCAAGAGACCCAGTACTTC
TRBV7-9,15,NA,TRBD1,TRBJ2-7,CASSSPDRGRVEQYF,TGTGCCAGCAGCTCCCCGGACAGGGGGCGCGTCGAGCAGTACTTC
TRBV6-4,16,NA,TRBD1,TRBJ2-1,CASSPFEGAFYNEQFF,TGTGCCAGCAGTCCCTTTGAGGGGGCATTCTACAATGAGCAGTTCTTC
TRBV4-2,15,NA,NA,TRBJ2-5,CASSQEWGNQETQYF,TGTGCCAGCAGCCAAGAGTGGGGGAACCAAGAGACCCAGTACTTC
TRBV7-7,14,NA,NA,TRBJ2-2,CASSFTPNTGELFF,TGTGCCAGCAGCTTTACTCCCAACACCGGGGAGCTGTTTTTT
TRBV6-5,13,NA,NA,TRBJ1-1,CASRMTPSAEAFF,TGTGCCAGCAGGATGACACCGTCCGCTGAAGCTTTCTTT
TRBV19,16,NA,NA,TRBJ1-2,CASSIDLSGSVDGYTF,TGTGCCAGTAGTATAGATCTATCTGGGAGCGTAGATGGCTACACCTTC
TRBV7-2,14,NA,NA,TRBJ1-6,CASSAGTYNSPLHF,TGTGCCAGCAGCGCCGGCACCTATAATTCACCCCTCCACTTT
TRBV18,14,few,NA,TRBJ1-1,CASSPSVLNTEAFF,TGTGCCAGCTCACCCAGTGTCTTGAACACTGAAGCTTTCTTT
TRBV14,15,NA,NA,TRBJ1-1,CASSQDWGVNTEAFF,TGTGCCAGCAGCCAAGACTGGGGGGTGAACACTGAAGCTTTCTTT
TRBV10-3,14,NA,NA,TRBJ1-1,CAISGDGPVTEAFF,TGTGCCATCAGCGGGGACGGTCCGGTCACTGAAGCTTTCTTT
TRBV4-1,20,NA,TRBD1,TRBJ1-2,CASSQGRLLTRTGGRYGYTF,TGCGCCAGCAGCCAAGGGAGGCTTTTGACCCGGACAGGGGGCAGGTATGGCTACACCTTC
TRBV7-9,12,once,NA,TRBJ1-3,CASSGNGNTIYF,TGTGCCAGCAGCGGTAATGGAAACACCATATATTTT
TRBV28,11,NA,NA,TRBJ1-2,CASRGGYGYTF,TGTGCCAGCAGAGGGGGCTATGGCTACACCTTC
TRBV18,17,NA,TRBD2,TRBJ2-1,CASSPRLLAEPGNEQFF,TGTGCCAGCTCACCACGCTTACTAGCGGAACCCGGCAATGAGCAGTTCTTC
TRBV7-9,16,NA,TRBD1,TRBJ1-2,CASSLGRTGPSRGYTF,TGTGCCAGCAGCCTCGGGAGGACAGGGCCCTCTCGTGGCTACACCTTC
TRBV9,15,NA,TRBD1,TRBJ2-5,CASSLGTGGVETQYF,TGTGCCAGCAGTCTGGGGACAGGGGGAGTAGAGACCCAGTACTTC
TRBV9,14,NA,TRBD1,TRBJ2-7,CASSADRVSYEQYF,TGTGCCAGCAGCGCGGACAGGGTGTCCTACGAGCAGTACTTC
TRBV6-1,13,NA,NA,TRBJ1-1,CASSRQQNTEAFF,TGTGCCAGCAGTAGACAGCAGAACACTGAAGCTTTCTTT
TRBV6-5,15,NA,TRBD2,TRBJ2-2,CASRTSGSGAGELFF,TGTGCCAGCAGAACTAGCGGGAGTGGTGCCGGGGAGCTGTTTTTT
TRBV5-3,14,NA,NA,TRBJ2-7,CASSSQGTRGEQYF,TGTGCCAGCAGCTCCCAGGGGACACGGGGCGAGCAGTACTTC
TRBV7-9,15,NA,TRBD2,TRBJ2-5,CASSWTSGSGQTQYF,TGTGCCAGCAGCTGGACTAGCGGGAGCGGGCAGACCCAGTACTTC
TRBV18,15,NA,TRBD1,TRBJ2-5,CASSLGQGALETQYF,TGTGCCAGCTCACTAGGACAGGGGGCATTAGAGACCCAGTACTTC